This is a list of T cell receptor beta chains from one sample in a study of OX40 agonist ivuxolimab in advanced cancers. The protocol was immunoSEQ multiplex PCR, while the TCRdb copy is restricted to in-frame clones and leaves out a portion. The repertoire includes more than 80,000 clones, about 90% of them detected once, and roughly 9.4% sits in the top ten. Sequencing used CD4+ or CD8+ T cells sorted from blood, obtained in a trial of the OX40 agonist ivuxolimab. The source is an adult with an advanced solid tumor such as melanoma, head and neck, liver or kidney cancer. Both conserved end residues are part of each CDR3. Each record gives: J gene, D gene, clone size, V gene, CDR3 DNA, CDR3 protein. The D gene is left open where the match is weak. The size entry is marked missing in some rows and otherwise reads once, few, many or a size class.

>TRBJ2-7|NA|NA|TRBV9
TGTGCCAGCAGCGTAGGCCAGGGCGGCTACGAGCAGTACTTC
CASSVGQGGYEQYF
>TRBJ2-1|TRBD2|few|TRBV28
TGTGCCAGCAGTTTAGGGCCCACCTTAGCGGGAGATAGGAATGAGCAGTTCTTC
CASSLGPTLAGDRNEQFF
>TRBJ2-2|TRBD1|NA|TRBV19
TGTGCCAGTACGGGGGGACAGGGGGCGAGCGGGGAGCTGTTTTTT
CASTGGQGASGELFF
>TRBJ2-7|TRBD1|NA|TRBV19
TGTGCCACCCGGGACAGGACATTCGACGAGCAGTACTTC
CATRDRTFDEQYF
>TRBJ1-2|NA|NA|TRBV5-6
TGTGCCAGCAGCCAGGGCCAAACCACTGGCTACACCTTC
CASSQGQTTGYTF
>TRBJ2-3|NA|once|TRBV11-2
TGTGCCAGCAGCTTAACCGGCACAGATACGCAGTATTTT
CASSLTGTDTQYF
>TRBJ2-3|NA|NA|TRBV7-3
TGTGCCAGCAGCTTAACGGTATTAGATACGCAGTATTTT
CASSLTVLDTQYF
>TRBJ1-2|NA|NA|TRBV4-1
TGCGCCAGCAGCCTTTTAGGCGCGAATGGCTACACCTTC
CASSLLGANGYTF
>TRBJ2-7|NA|NA|TRBV7-3
TGTGCCAGCAGCCTACGTTGGGTCCCTACTAACTACGAGCAGTACTTC
CASSLRWVPTNYEQYF
>TRBJ2-1|NA|NA|TRBV30
TGTGCCTGGAGTCTAGCGCGTAATGAGCAGTTCTTC
CAWSLARNEQFF
>TRBJ1-4|TRBD1|few|TRBV10-2
TGCGCCAGCAGAACGACAGGGGATAATGAAAAACTGTTTTTT
CASRTTGDNEKLFF
>TRBJ2-1|TRBD2|NA|TRBV28
TGTGCCAGCAGTTACGGACTAGCGGGAGCGGGTGAGCAGTTCTTC
CASSYGLAGAGEQFF
>TRBJ2-5|NA|NA|TRBV2
TGTGCCAGCAGTGAAGTCACAGGTTGGCAAGAGACCCAGTACTTC
CASSEVTGWQETQYF
>TRBJ1-5|TRBD1|NA|TRBV6-5
TGTGCCAGCACCCAGACAGGGGGTGGCAATCAGCCCCAGCATTTT
CASTQTGGGNQPQHF
>TRBJ2-7|TRBD1|NA|TRBV6-5
TGTGCCAGCAGTTTCGGACAGGTCGGGTCCTACGAGCAGTACTTC
CASSFGQVGSYEQYF
>TRBJ2-3|TRBD2|once|TRBV19
TGTGCCACTTCCCGGGGGGGAACCACAGATACGCAGTATTTT
CATSRGGTTDTQYF
>TRBJ2-7|NA|NA|TRBV10-3
TGTGCCATCGCCTCCCCCCCGGGAGATGAGCAGTACTTC
CAIASPPGDEQYF
>TRBJ1-1|NA|NA|TRBV2
TGTGCCAGCATCTATGGCTCGCAGGGTAAAGCTTTCTTT
CASIYGSQGKAFF
>TRBJ2-7|TRBD1|NA|TRBV30
TGTGCCTGGAGTGTAAGTAGGGCAGGGGGCGAGCAGTACTTC
CAWSVSRAGGEQYF
>TRBJ1-1|TRBD1|NA|TRBV27
TGTGCCAGCAACCAATGGGACAGGGGGTTGAACACTGAAGCTTTCTTT
CASNQWDRGLNTEAFF
>TRBJ1-5|TRBD1|NA|TRBV9
TGTGCCAGCAGCGTTTCGGGACAGGGTAGTCAGCCCCAGCATTTT
CASSVSGQGSQPQHF
>TRBJ1-2|TRBD1|NA|TRBV7-9
TGTGCCAGCAGCTCCCCCCTGGGGACAGATCGCAACTATGGCTACACCTTC
CASSSPLGTDRNYGYTF
>TRBJ1-2|TRBD1|NA|TRBV18
TGTGCCAGCTCATTACCGGGACAGGGGGCACTACAATATGGCTACACCTTC
CASSLPGQGALQYGYTF
>TRBJ2-7|TRBD1|NA|TRBV5-1
TGCGCCAGCAGCACCAACAGGGGACCCTACGAGCAGTACTTC
CASSTNRGPYEQYF
>TRBJ1-4|NA|NA|TRBV6-5
TGTGCCAGCAGTTACTCCTTCGTTGGGACTAATGAAAAACTGTTTTTT
CASSYSFVGTNEKLFF
>TRBJ2-7|TRBD1|once|TRBV19
TGTGCCAGTAGAGAGACCGGGACAGGGTCCTACGAGCAGTACTTC
CASRETGTGSYEQYF
>TRBJ1-1|TRBD1|NA|TRBV6-6
TGTGCCAGCACCGGGACAGGGTTACGTGACACTGAAGCTTTCTTT
CASTGTGLRDTEAFF
>TRBJ2-1|TRBD2|NA|TRBV10-3
TGTGCCACCGGGACTAGCGGGATCGATGAGCAGTTCTTC
CATGTSGIDEQFF